The T cell receptor (beta chain) under discussion was sequenced for a study of OX40 agonist ivuxolimab in advanced cancers. Study summary: Dose-escalation patients were diagnosed with hepatocellular carcinoma, melanoma, renal cell cancer or head and neck cancer. The mean age was roughly 60 years, ranging from about 20 to 90, with less than 90% of participants male.

Whole-study results and caveats: The study observed clonal expansion of CD4+ and CD8+ blood T cells by week 6 at 0.1 to 3.0 mg/kg.

Assay used: immunoSEQ multiplex PCR; TCRdb lists only in-frame clones, some missing. This sample has about 72,000 clones, with 85% to 90% found just once. A word on this clone: Its antigen is not known.

The CDR3 extends over 16 amino acids. Trimming removed 2 bases at V and 0 bases at J, with 11 bases between. Per the germline V gene, CDR1 is MNHNS and CDR2 is SASEGT. The input for sequencing was CD4+ or CD8+ T cells sorted from blood, taken in a trial of the OX40 agonist ivuxolimab. The clonotype originates from an adult with an advanced solid tumor such as melanoma, head and neck, liver or kidney cancer. The chain carries TRBV6-1 and TRBJ2-4; D not certain. In DNA form, the CDR3 reads TGTGCCAGCAGTGAATACTGGCCTCTAGCCAAAAACATTCAGTACTTC. Translating gives CASSEYWPLAKNIQYF.